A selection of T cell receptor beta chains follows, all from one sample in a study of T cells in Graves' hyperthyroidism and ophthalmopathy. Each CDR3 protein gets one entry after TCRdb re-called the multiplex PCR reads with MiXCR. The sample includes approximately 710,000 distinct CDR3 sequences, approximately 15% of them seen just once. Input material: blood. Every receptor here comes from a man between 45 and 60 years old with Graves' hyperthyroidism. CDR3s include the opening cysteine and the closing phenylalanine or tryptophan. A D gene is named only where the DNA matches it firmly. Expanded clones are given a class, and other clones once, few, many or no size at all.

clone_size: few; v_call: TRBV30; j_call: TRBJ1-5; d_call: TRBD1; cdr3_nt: TGTGCCTTACAGGGGGCTTACAATCAGCCCCAGCATTTT; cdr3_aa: CALQGAYNQPQHF
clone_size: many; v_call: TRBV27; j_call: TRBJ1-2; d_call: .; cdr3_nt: TGTGCCAGCAGTTCTACAGGCCTAGCTAACTATGGCTACACCTTC; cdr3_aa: CASSSTGLANYGYTF
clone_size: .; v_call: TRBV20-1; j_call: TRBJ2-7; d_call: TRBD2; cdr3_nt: TGCAGTGTTCCCCTAGCGGGAGGGTCCTACGAGCAGTACTTC; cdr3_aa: CSVPLAGGSYEQYF
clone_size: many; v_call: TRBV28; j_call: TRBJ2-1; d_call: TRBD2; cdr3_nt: TGTGCCAGCAGCCCACTAGCGGGAGCTCCCCATGAGCAGTTCTTC; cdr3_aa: CASSPLAGAPHEQFF
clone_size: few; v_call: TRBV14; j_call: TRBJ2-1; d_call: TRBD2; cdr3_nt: TGTGCCAGCAGCCCTTTGACTAGCGCGAATGAGCAGTTCTTC; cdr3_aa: CASSPLTSANEQFF
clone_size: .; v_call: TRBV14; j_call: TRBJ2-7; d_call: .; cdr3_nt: TGTGCCAGCAGCCAAGCGAAACGGGACTCCTACGAGCAGTACTTC; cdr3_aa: CASSQAKRDSYEQYF
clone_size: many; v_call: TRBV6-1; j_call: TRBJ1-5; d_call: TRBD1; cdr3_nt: TGTGCCAGCAGTTCGGTGGGGACAGGGGGCTACCAGCCCCAGCATTTT; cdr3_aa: CASSSVGTGGYQPQHF
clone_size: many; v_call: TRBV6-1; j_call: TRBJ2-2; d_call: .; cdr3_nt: TGTGCCAGCAGTGAACTAGACTCCGCGAACACCGGGGAGCTGTTTTTT; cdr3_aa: CASSELDSANTGELFF
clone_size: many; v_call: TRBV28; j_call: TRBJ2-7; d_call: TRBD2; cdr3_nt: TGTGCCAGCAGTTTAAGGGGGACTAGCTCCTACGAGCAGTACTTC; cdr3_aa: CASSLRGTSSYEQYF
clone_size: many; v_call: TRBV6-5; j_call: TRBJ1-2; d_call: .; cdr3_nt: TGTGCCAGCAGTTACGGTGGGGGTAACTATGGCTACACCTTC; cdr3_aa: CASSYGGGNYGYTF
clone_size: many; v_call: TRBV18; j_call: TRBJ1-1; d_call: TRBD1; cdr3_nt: TGTGCCAGCTCGGCAAGACAGGGGGCTGACACTGAAGCTTTCTTT; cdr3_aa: CASSARQGADTEAFF
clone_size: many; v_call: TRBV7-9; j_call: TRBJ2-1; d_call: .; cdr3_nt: TGTGCCAGCAGCACAGCTCGGCTAGCGTTCCGAAAGTTCTTC; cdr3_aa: CASSTARLAFRKFF
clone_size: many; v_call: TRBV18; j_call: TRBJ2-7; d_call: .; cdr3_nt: TGTGCCAGCTCACCACCGGCTCCGAGCTACGAGCAGTACTTC; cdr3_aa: CASSPPAPSYEQYF
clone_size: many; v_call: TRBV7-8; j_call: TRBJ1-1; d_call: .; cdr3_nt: TGTGCCAGCAGCTCAAGGGTTATGAGTTCCGCTTTCTTT; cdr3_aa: CASSSRVMSSAFF
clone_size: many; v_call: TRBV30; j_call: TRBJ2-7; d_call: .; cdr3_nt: TGTGCCTGGAGTTTGGGAGGCCCCTACGAGCAGTACTTC; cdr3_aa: CAWSLGGPYEQYF
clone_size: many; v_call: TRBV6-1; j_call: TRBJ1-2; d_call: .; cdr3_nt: TGTGCCAGCAGGAAGGAAGACTATGGCTACACCTTC; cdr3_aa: CASRKEDYGYTF
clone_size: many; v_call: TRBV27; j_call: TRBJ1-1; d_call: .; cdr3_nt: TGTGCCAGCTCGAGTAAGGTGCGGAGTGAAGCTTTCTTT; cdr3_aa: CASSSKVRSEAFF
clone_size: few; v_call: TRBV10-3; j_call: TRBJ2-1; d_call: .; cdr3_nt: TGTGCCATCGGTGAGTCGTGGGAGAATCCCTACAATGAGCAGTTCTTC; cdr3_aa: CAIGESWENPYNEQFF
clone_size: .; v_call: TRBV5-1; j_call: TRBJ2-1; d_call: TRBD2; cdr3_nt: TGCGCCAGCAGCTCGGCTACAGGCGCGGGGAGGGATGAGCAGTTCTTC; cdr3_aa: CASSSATGAGRDEQFF
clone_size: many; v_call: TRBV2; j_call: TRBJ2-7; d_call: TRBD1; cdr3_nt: TGTGCCAGCAGGGGGAAGGGACAGGGTATCCACGAGCAGTACTTC; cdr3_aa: CASRGKGQGIHEQYF
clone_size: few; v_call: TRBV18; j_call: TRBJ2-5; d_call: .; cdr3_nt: TGTGCCAGCTCATCTTCACAGCGAGAGACCCAGTACTTC; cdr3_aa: CASSSSQRETQYF
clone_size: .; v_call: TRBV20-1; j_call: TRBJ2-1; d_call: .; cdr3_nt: TGCAGTGCCCTCACTCGCGGAAGTCGAAGGTTGTCCTACAATGAGCAGTTCTTC; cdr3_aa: CSALTRGSRRLSYNEQFF
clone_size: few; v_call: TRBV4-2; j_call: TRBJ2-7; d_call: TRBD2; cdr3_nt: TGTGCCAGCAGCCAAACCGGTCCGGGCGGGAGTGCCTACGAGCAGTACTTC; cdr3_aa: CASSQTGPGGSAYEQYF
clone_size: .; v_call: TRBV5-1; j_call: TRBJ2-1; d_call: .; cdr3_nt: TGCGCCAGCAGCTTGGCCAAAAGCGTGAATGAGCAGTTCTTC; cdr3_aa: CASSLAKSVNEQFF
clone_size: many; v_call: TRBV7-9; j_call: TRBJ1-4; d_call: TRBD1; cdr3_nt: TGTGCCAGCAGCTCAGCCGGGACAGGGAATGAAAAACTGTTTTTT; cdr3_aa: CASSSAGTGNEKLFF
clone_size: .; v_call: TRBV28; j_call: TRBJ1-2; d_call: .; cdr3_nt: TGTGCCAGCAGTTTCCGGGACAATTACTATGGCTACACCTTC; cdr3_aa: CASSFRDNYYGYTF
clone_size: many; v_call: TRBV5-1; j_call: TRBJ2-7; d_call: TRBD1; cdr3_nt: TGCGCCAGCAGCTACGCCGGGACAGGGGGCTACGAGCAGTACTTC; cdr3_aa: CASSYAGTGGYEQYF
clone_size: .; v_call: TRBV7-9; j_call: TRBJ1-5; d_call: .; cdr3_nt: TGTGCCAGCAGCTACTTAGACGGTAACAATCAGCCCCAGCATTTT; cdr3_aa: CASSYLDGNNQPQHF
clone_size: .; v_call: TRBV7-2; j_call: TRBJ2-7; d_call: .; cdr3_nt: TGTGCCAGCAGCTACACCTGGGGGTCCTACGAGCAGTACTTC; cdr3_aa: CASSYTWGSYEQYF
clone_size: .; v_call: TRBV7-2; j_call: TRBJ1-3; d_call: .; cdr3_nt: TGTGCCAGCAGCTCAACAGGAAACACCATATATTTT; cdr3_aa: CASSSTGNTIYF
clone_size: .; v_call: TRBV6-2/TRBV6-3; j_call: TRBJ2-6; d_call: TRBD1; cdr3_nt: TGTGCCAGCAGTTACTCTGGACAGGGATTCTCTGGGGCCAACGTCCTGACTTTC; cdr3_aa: CASSYSGQGFSGANVLTF
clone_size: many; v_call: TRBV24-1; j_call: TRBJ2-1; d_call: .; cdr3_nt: TGTGCCACCAGTGATTCAGGGGCCCACAATGAGCAGTTCTTC; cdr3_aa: CATSDSGAHNEQFF
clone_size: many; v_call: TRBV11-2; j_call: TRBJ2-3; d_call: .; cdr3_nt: TGTGCCAGCAGCTTAGATTTAGGAGATACGCAGTATTTT; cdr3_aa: CASSLDLGDTQYF
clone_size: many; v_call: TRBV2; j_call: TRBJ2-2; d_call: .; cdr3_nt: TGTGCCAGCAGTGAGCAGGACTTGACCGGGGAGCTGTTTTTT; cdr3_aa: CASSEQDLTGELFF
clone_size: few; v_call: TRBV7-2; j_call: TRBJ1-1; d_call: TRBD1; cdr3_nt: TGTGCCAGCAGCCCCGCGGGACAGCGTAGTACTGAAGCTTTCTTT; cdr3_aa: CASSPAGQRSTEAFF